This T cell receptor (beta chain) was obtained from a study of T cells in Graves' hyperthyroidism and ophthalmopathy. RNA transcripts served as the template for amplifying TCR beta CDR3 regions. The HTBI set primed first-round TCR CDR3 RT-PCR. TCRdb fed the multiplex PCR reads into MiXCR, producing one record per CDR3 protein. The sample carries about 550,000 distinct CDR3 sequences, 20% to 25% recorded once. The table lists this clonotype with many counts. This CDR3 comprises 10 residues. V was shortened by 8 bases and J by 1 base, with 6 bases between the two germline ends. Germline lookup yields CDR1 DFQATT and CDR2 SNEGSKA (reference sequence). Disease duration under 2 months; hyperthyroidism patients were aged 18 to 65. The diagnoses drew upon clinical symptoms, serum thyroxine and TRAb, thyroid ultrasound and orbital computed tomography. PBMCs came from more than 9 ml fresh peripheral blood.

The specimen sequenced was blood. The chain recombines TRBV20-1 with TRBJ2-7; no clear D gene. The clonotype was recovered from a man between 18 and 35 years old with Graves' hyperthyroidism. The CDR3 here is CSTVSYEQYF. CDR3 nucleotide sequence: TGCAGTACTGTTTCCTACGAGCAGTACTTC.